A single sample gave rise to the 29 T cell receptor beta chains below, sequenced in a study of CD8 T cells in Susac syndrome. Random hexamers served to reverse transcribe roughly 0.5 to 1 ug RNA. TCRdb redid the calling of the immunoSEQ multiplex PCR reads with MiXCR, one entry per CDR3 protein. The repertoire has more than 65,000 distinct CDR3 sequences, over 85% of them found once; the top ten carry 0.56%. The sequencing sample was made of CD8+ T cells from PBMCs. The receptors here all came from a human donor with multiple sclerosis.

V and J are TRBV9 and TRBJ2-3; the match to TRBD2 covers 11 bases. The J segment lost 4 bases and the V segment lost 0 bases, leaving 1 base of the junction unmatched. The CDR3 spans 15 residues. The germline V gene encodes CDR1 SGDLS and CDR2 YYNGEE. The CDR3 loop reads CASSVELAGADTQYF. The CDR3 DNA reads TGTGCCAGCAGCGTAGAACTAGCGGGAGCAGATACGCAGTATTTT.

This chain connects TRBV13 to TRBJ2-7, with D maybe TRBD2 (5 bases). Looked up from germline, CDR1 is PRHDT and CDR2 is FYEKMQ (reference sequence). Trimming removed 5 bases from V and 6 bases from J, with 20 bases in between. The CDR3 is 15 residues long. The CDR3 region has the DNA TGTGCCAGCAGCCCAGAGGGCCAAGGTAACAGCGAGCAGTACTTC. This sequence encodes CASSPEGQGNSEQYF.

This chain uses TRBV18 with TRBJ2-7, with D perhaps being TRBD1 or TRBD2 (7 bases each). This CDR3 is built from 14 residues. CDR1 and CDR2 from the germline V gene are KGHSH and LQKENI. V was clipped by 3 bases and J by 3 bases, with 12 bases between them. This CDR3 reads CASSPQGGGYEQYF. The CDR3 DNA follows: TGTGCCAGCTCACCCCAGGGGGGGGGCTACGAGCAGTACTTC.

J is TRBJ2-1 and V is TRBV7-2, with D hard to call. Germline V gene data show CDR1 as SGHTA and CDR2 as FQGNSA. Trimming removed 1 base at V and 8 bases at J, with 12 bases between. The CDR3 extends over 14 amino acids. CDR3 DNA: TGTGCCAGCAGCTTAGGTGGGGAAAGGTATGAGCAGTTCTTC. Its translation: CASSLGGERYEQFF. The full variable domain, in which reference TRBV7-2 and TRBJ2-1 provide the parts outside the CDR3, is GAGVSQSPSNKVTEKGKDVELRCDPISGHTALYWYRQSLGQGLEFLIYFQGNSAPDKSGLPSDRFSAERTGGSVSTLTIQRTQQEDSAVYLCASSLGGERYEQFFGPGTRLTVL.

The chain employs TRBV25-1 and TRBJ2-1, with D unresolved. Deletions cut 1 base from V and 0 bases from J, with 10 bases between. The CDR3 is 16 residues long. The germline gives CDR1 MGHDK, CDR2 SYGVNS. CDR3 loop: CASSESDFSSYNEQFF. DNA of the CDR3: TGTGCCAGCAGTGAATCAGATTTCAGCTCCTACAATGAGCAGTTCTTC.

This chain links TRBV29-1 with TRBJ1-1; D is unresolved. This CDR3 contains 14 residues. Per the germline V gene, CDR1 is SQVTM and CDR2 is ANQGSEA. Trimming left V 3 bases short and J 1 base short, with 12 bases between. The CDR3 bases are TGCAGCGTTGATTCTCTTCCCGAGAACACTGAAGCTTTCTTT. The encoded protein is CSVDSLPENTEAFF.

This clonotype is deemed medium-sized. The rearrangement joins TRBV5-1 to TRBJ2-7; 8 nucleotides align to TRBD2. Germline V CDR1 and CDR2: SGHRS, YFSETQ. After removal of 1 base from V and 2 bases from J, the junction contained 14 bases not matched to a gene. The CDR3 loop spans 18 amino acids. CDR3 in amino acids: CASSLFGGRAGAAYEQYF. CDR3 coding DNA: TGCGCCAGCAGCTTGTTTGGGGGCCGAGCGGGGGCTGCCTACGAGCAGTACTTC.

The chain employs TRBV7-3 and TRBJ2-1, with D perhaps matching TRBD1 or TRBD2 (6 bases each). CDR1 SGHTA and CDR2 FQGTGA come from the germline V gene. V was cut by 5 bases and J by 9 bases, with 17 bases left in between. CDR3 length: 14 residues. The CDR3 nucleotides read TGTGCCAGCAGCCCCACGGGGGCCAGGGGTGAGCAGTTCTTC. This codes for CASSPTGARGEQFF.

V is TRBV12-3 or TRBV12-4 and J is TRBJ1-1, with a tentative D call TRBD1 (5 bases). V lost 3 bases to trimming and J lost 6 bases, with 11 bases between them. The CDR3 runs 13 residues. The CDR3 here is CASSFPPGAEAFF. The CDR3 DNA reads as TGTGCCAGCAGTTTTCCCCCGGGGGCTGAAGCTTTCTTT.

V is TRBV4-3 and J is TRBJ2-7, with 8 bases identical to TRBD1. This CDR3 has 13 residues. The junction had 6 bases not matched to a gene; V was cut back by 8 bases and J by 3 bases. Germline CDR1 and CDR2: LGHNA and YSLEER. CDR3 DNA sequence: TGCGCCAGCGGAGACAGGGGCAACTACGAGCAGTACTTC. This translates into CASGDRGNYEQYF.

V usage is TRBV28 and J usage is TRBJ2-7, with TRBD2 matching over 12 bases. Germline V gene sequence: CDR1 MDHEN, CDR2 SYDVKM. The CDR3 is 18 residues long. With V trimmed by 3 bases and J by 7 bases, 16 bases remained unmatched. CDR3 DNA: TGTGCCAGCAGTTTTCGACTAGCGGGAGTCGAATGGCCGGATGAGCAGTACTTC. This gives the protein CASSFRLAGVEWPDEQYF.

The chain combines TRBV25-1 with TRBJ2-7, with D perhaps TRBD2 (6 bases). Trimming pared 1 base from V and 2 bases from J, leaving 9 bases between. CDR1 and CDR2 (germline): MGHDK, SYGVNS. This CDR3 has 14 residues. This CDR3 reads CASSESSAPYEQYF. The CDR3 DNA sequence: TGTGCCAGCAGTGAATCTAGCGCACCCTACGAGCAGTACTTC.

This clonotype was seen only once. The rearrangement links TRBV6-1 to TRBJ2-4; D is ambiguous. The V end was cut by 4 bases, the J end by 5 bases, with 9 bases between. CDR1 MNHNS and CDR2 SASEGT come from the germline V gene. The CDR3 consists of 13 residues. In DNA form, the CDR3 reads TGTGCCAGCAGTGGCCTGAGAGAAAACATTCAGTACTTC. Its translation: CASSGLRENIQYF.

The rearrangement joins TRBV9 to TRBJ2-3; D gene ambiguous. Trimming stripped 3 bases from V and 4 bases from J, with 6 bases between. CDR1 is SGDLS, CDR2 YYNGEE, per germline. This CDR3 has 12 residues. Here the CDR3 DNA reads TGTGCCAGCAGCGAAGTCCCAGATACGCAGTATTTT. Its translation: CASSEVPDTQYF.

This chain connects TRBV6-2 or TRBV6-3 to TRBJ2-7; D is undetermined. The germline V gene encodes CDR1 MNHEY and CDR2 SVGEGT. V lost 6 bases and J 8 bases, leaving 14 bases between the germline ends. This CDR3 contains 12 residues. CDR3 sequence (DNA): TGTGCCAGCAGCGGGCCGGTTGTGCAGCAGTACTTC. It codes for CASSGPVVQQYF.

The chain uses TRBV9 and TRBJ2-5, with 11 bases fitting TRBD2. Germline values: CDR1 SGDLS, CDR2 YYNGEE. This CDR3 contains 15 residues. Losses at the gene ends were 3 bases for V and 5 bases for J; bases not matched to a gene: 6. CDR3 in amino acids: CASSGTSGSGETQYF. The CDR3 nucleotides read TGTGCCAGCAGCGGTACTAGCGGGAGCGGGGAGACCCAGTACTTC.

V gene TRBV7-9 combines with J gene TRBJ2-3; D is unresolved. This CDR3 is 13 amino acids long. The ends were cut back, 0 bases at V and 2 bases at J, with 3 bases in the middle. Germline CDR1 and CDR2: SEHNR and FQNEAQ (reference sequence). The CDR3 nucleotides are TGTGCCAGCAGCTTAGCCCTCACAGATACGCAGTATTTT. Encoded protein: CASSLALTDTQYF.

The V and J genes are TRBV23-1 and TRBJ2-7, with D perhaps TRBD1 (6 bases). TRBV23-1 is an open reading frame, and its role is uncertain. This CDR3 comprises 17 residues. V lost 2 bases and J 4 bases, leaving 21 bases between the germline ends. The CDR3 loop reads CASSQPRGSGTKYEQYF. In DNA, the CDR3 is TGCGCCAGCAGTCAACCGAGGGGGTCCGGGACAAAATACGAGCAGTACTTC.

The chain carries TRBV9 and TRBJ1-2, with 10 bases that match TRBD1. In germline, CDR1 is SGDLS, CDR2 YYNGEE. V lost 3 bases and J lost 4; bases outside the gene matches: 6. The CDR3 has 15 amino acids. The CDR3 region is CASSDHRTGGYGYTF. DNA of the CDR3: TGTGCCAGCAGCGATCACCGGACAGGGGGCTATGGCTACACCTTC.

This rearrangement joins TRBV28 to TRBJ1-2, with D unresolved. Germline V lookup: CDR1 MDHEN, CDR2 SYDVKM. The CDR3 sequence is 13 residues long. Trimming shortened V by 10 bases and J by 4 bases, and 16 bases separated the two germline ends. The DNA for the CDR3 is TGTGCCACGCTTTCGGGCCTAACCTATGGCTACACCTTC. It codes for CATLSGLTYGYTF.

This chain links TRBV7-9 with TRBJ1-2, with D perhaps matching TRBD1 (5 bases). V lost 2 bases and J 4 bases, leaving 11 bases between the germline ends. This CDR3 is 14 amino acids long. The germline gives CDR1 SEHNR, CDR2 FQNEAQ (reference sequence). Here the CDR3 DNA reads TGTGCCAGCAGCTTATCCGGGGGATCCTATGGCTACACCTTC. Protein: CASSLSGGSYGYTF.

In this sample, this clonotype turned up a few times. This chain connects TRBV12-3 or TRBV12-4 to TRBJ2-1; D unclear. The germline V and J ends were trimmed by 3 bases and 9 bases, with 6 bases remaining between them. The CDR3 totals 11 residues. CDR3 DNA: TGTGCCAGCAGTTTCGGGCCTGAGCAGTTCTTC. It is translated as CASSFGPEQFF.

CDR3 amino acids: CASSLGGGPGNEQFF. The CDR3 DNA is TGTGCCAGCAGTTTGGGGGGGGGCCCTGGCAATGAGCAGTTCTTC. V usage is TRBV28 and J usage is TRBJ2-1; D perhaps matches TRBD2 (7 bases). V was shortened by 3 bases and J by 6 bases, with 15 bases between the two germline ends. The CDR3 sequence is 15 residues long. Germline CDR1 is MDHEN and CDR2 is SYDVKM.

This chain links TRBV21-1 with TRBJ2-7; the table names TRBD1, a call not compared with the DNA. TRBV21-1 counts as a pseudogene. The CDR3 has 16 residues. This CDR3 reads CASSTPGQGPSYEQYF. The CDR3 nucleotides read TGTGCCAGCAGCACCCCGGGACAGGGGCCGTCCTACGAGCAGTACTTC.

The J gene is TRBJ2-3, the V gene TRBV19; 9 nucleotides align to TRBD1. The CDR3 length is 17 residues. Looked up from germline, CDR1 is LNHDA and CDR2 is SQIVND (reference sequence). After removal of 8 bases from V and 1 base from J, the junction contained 13 bases not matched to a gene. The DNA of the CDR3 is TGTGCCAGTCTCCCCTCCGGGACAGGGATTGGCACAGATACGCAGTATTTT. This encodes CASLPSGTGIGTDTQYF.

The V call is TRBV9, the J call TRBJ2-7, with 11 bases lining up with TRBD2. CDR3 size: 13 residues. With V trimmed by 1 base and J by 6 bases, 0 bases remained unmatched. CDR1 is SGDLS and CDR2 is YYNGEE in the germline V gene. DNA of the CDR3: TGTGCCAGCAGCGTAACTAGCGGGAGCGAGCAGTACTTC. This sequence encodes CASSVTSGSEQYF.

This sequence joins TRBV4-1 and TRBJ2-7; 8 nucleotides line up with TRBD1. The germline gives CDR1 MGHRA, CDR2 YSYEKL. This CDR3 has 14 amino acids. The V and J ends lost 1 base and 3 bases, in that order; junction bases with no gene match: 2. As DNA, the CDR3 is TGCGCCAGCAGCCAAGTAGGACAGGGCTACGAGCAGTACTTC. It encodes CASSQVGQGYEQYF.

The rearrangement joins TRBV7-8 to TRBJ2-7; 12 positions match TRBD2. The germline V gene has CDR1 SGHVS and CDR2 FQNEAQ. This CDR3 is built from 17 residues. Trimming removed 2 bases from V and 5 bases from J; junction bases left unmatched: 10. The CDR3 DNA reads as TGTGCCAGCAGCTTACCCCCCCGGACTAGCGGGACAAACGAGCAGTACTTC. Protein: CASSLPPRTSGTNEQYF. Using reference TRBV7-8 and TRBJ2-7 for the parts outside the CDR3, the full variable domain is GAGVSQSPRYKVAKRGQDVALRCDPISGHVSLFWYQQALGQGPEFLTYFQNEAQLDKSGLPSDRFFAERPEGSVSTLKIQRTQQEDSAVYLCASSLPPRTSGTNEQYFGPGTRLTVT.

The V gene is TRBV12-3 or TRBV12-4, the J gene TRBJ2-6; weak D call: TRBD2 (5 bases). V was shortened by 3 bases and J by 2 bases, with 8 bases between the two germline ends. This CDR3 has 15 amino acids. This CDR3 reads CASSFRRAGANVLTF. Here the CDR3 DNA reads TGTGCCAGCAGTTTCCGGCGGGCTGGGGCCAACGTCCTGACTTTC.